This TCR beta chain appears in the sequencing data of a study of T cells after yellow fever vaccination. The overall study: Researchers used SMART-Seq v4 Ultra Low Input to prepare fractions that had low cell numbers.

The study, taken as a whole, reports: When the response was secondary, it was weaker but reached its peak faster, day 5 versus 15.

This clonotype was counted between two and nine times. The antigen is not known. CDR3 length equals 14 residues. Germline CDR1 and CDR2: MNHEY and SVGEGT. V trimming: 9 bases; J trimming: 0 bases; junction bases outside the gene matches: 2. Production of TCR cDNA was by 5'RACE template switching, which also added a universal primer site and UMIs. A single record per CDR3 protein comes from TCRdb applying MiXCR to the 5' RACE reads. The repertoire holds 150,000 to 200,000 distinct CDR3 sequences, with approximately 9.9% as singletons. The sample was CD8+ T cells sorted from PBMCs, taken 45 days after the yellow fever booster vaccination. This rearrangement joins TRBV6-2 or TRBV6-3 to TRBJ2-2, with 9 positions matching TRBD1. This TCR was recovered from a man aged 18 to 29 who received the YFV17D yellow fever vaccine. CDR3 DNA: TGTGCCAGTAACAGGGGGCCGAACACCGGGGAGCTGTTTTTT. Translating gives CASNRGPNTGELFF.